These 29 T cell receptor beta chains came from one sample sequenced in a study of control samples from healthy donors and cancer patients. Clones were sequenced by immunoSEQ multiplex PCR, and TCRdb holds only the in-frame ones, with some missing. The data hold 100,000 to 150,000 clones, with roughly 86% observed a single time. Material: PBMCs. The receptors derive from a man between 45 and 60 years old with head and neck cancer.

The chain is built from TRBV12-3 or TRBV12-4 and TRBJ2-5; D is possibly TRBD1 (5 bases). The CDR3 covers 12 residues. V was pared by 7 bases and J by 5 bases, with 11 bases between. Here the CDR3 reads CASKGARETQYF. CDR3 DNA: TGTGCCAGCAAAGGGGCCCGTGAGACCCAGTACTTC.

The V call is TRBV5-1, the J call TRBJ2-7, with D uncertain. Trimming removed 0 bases from V and 7 bases from J, with 11 bases in between. This CDR3 has 13 residues. CDR1 SGHRS and CDR2 YFSETQ come from the germline V gene. CDR3 in DNA: TGCGCCAGCAGCTTGGACCCGGCTGGTGAGCAGTACTTC. This sequence encodes CASSLDPAGEQYF. The whole variable domain, remainder taken from reference TRBV5-1 and TRBJ2-7, is KAGVTQTPRYLIKTRGQQVTLSCSPISGHRSVSWYQQTPGQGLQFLFEYFSETQRNKGNFPGRFSGRQFSNSRSEMNVSTLELGDSALYLCASSLDPAGEQYFGPGTRLTVT.

The genes are TRBV6-5 and TRBJ2-6; D ambiguous. The V end was cut by 6 bases, the J end by 4 bases, with 7 bases between. The CDR3 has 13 residues. CDR1 and CDR2 from the germline V gene are MNHEY and SVGAGI. The CDR3: CASRGPGANVLTF. Here the CDR3 DNA reads TGTGCCAGCAGGGGTCCGGGGGCCAACGTCCTGACTTTC.

This chain joins TRBV7-9 and TRBJ2-1; D is unresolved. The CDR3 consists of 14 residues. Germline V gene data show CDR1 as SEHNR and CDR2 as FQNEAQ (reference sequence). V lost 4 bases and J lost 6, with 13 bases in between. The CDR3 spells CASSSPNAVNEQFF. CDR3 bases: TGTGCCAGCAGCTCCCCTAACGCTGTCAATGAGCAGTTCTTC.

The rearrangement links TRBV6-6 to TRBJ1-2; D is uncertain. The germline V gene has CDR1 MNHNY and CDR2 SVGAGI (reference sequence). This CDR3 region has 13 residues. The V end was cut by 6 bases, the J end by 2 bases, with 10 bases between. The CDR3 loop reads CASSPPANYGYTF. CDR3 coding DNA: TGTGCCAGCAGCCCCCCGGCGAACTATGGCTACACCTTC.

The rearrangement joins TRBV5-1 to TRBJ2-5, with D maybe TRBD2 (5 bases). Germline CDR1 SGHRS, CDR2 YFSETQ. CDR3 length equals 12 residues. The V end lost 7 bases, the J end lost 1 base, and 8 bases lay between the germline ends. The CDR3 nucleotides are TGCGCCAGCGGGGAGCCCCAAGAGACCCAGTACTTC. Its protein is CASGEPQETQYF.

The rearrangement joins TRBV2 to TRBJ1-3; a weak D match, TRBD1 (5 bases). Trimming took off 5 bases at V and 8 bases at J, with 10 bases between the two ends. Germline V gene lookup returns CDR1 SNHLY and CDR2 FYNNEI. The CDR3 contains 12 residues. The CDR3 protein is CASSPREDTIYF. CDR3 nucleotides: TGTGCCAGCAGTCCCAGGGAAGACACCATATATTTT.

The chain employs TRBV9 and TRBJ2-3, with a possible D match to TRBD1 (6 bases). The ends were cut back, 0 bases at V and 2 bases at J, with 13 bases in the middle. CDR1 and CDR2 from the germline V gene are SGDLS and YYNGEE. The CDR3 covers 16 residues. CDR3 nucleotide sequence: TGTGCCAGCAGCGTAGGACAGGTAGAACTCACAGATACGCAGTATTTT. Protein sequence: CASSVGQVELTDTQYF.

This clone was observed once. V usage is TRBV19 and J usage is TRBJ1-1; 7 positions match TRBD1. This CDR3 spans 15 amino acids. Per germline, CDR1 LNHDA and CDR2 SQIVND (reference sequence). Losses at the gene ends were 10 bases for V and 3 bases for J; bases not matched to a gene: 14. CDR3 protein: CATHNPGGRDTEAFF. Here the CDR3 DNA reads TGTGCCACTCACAACCCAGGGGGTAGGGACACTGAAGCTTTCTTT. Together with reference TRBV19 and TRBJ1-1, the CDR3 gives the full variable domain: DGGITQSPKYLFRKEGQNVTLSCEQNLNHDAMYWYRQDPGQGLRLIYYSQIVNDFQKGDIAEGYSVSREKKESFPLTVTSAQKNPTAFYLCATHNPGGRDTEAFFGQGTRLTVV.

The chain couples TRBV5-1 to TRBJ2-7; D remains unclear. CDR3 length: 15 residues. Germline V gives CDR1 SGHRS, CDR2 YFSETQ. Trimming removed 4 bases from V and 3 bases from J, with 17 bases in between. The CDR3 region has the DNA TGCGCCAGCAGCCCGTCGCCGGAAGGGATCTACGAGCAGTACTTC. Translation: CASSPSPEGIYEQYF.

V and J are TRBV4-1 and TRBJ1-1; D possibly corresponds to TRBD1 (6 bases). Germline loops: CDR1 MGHRA, CDR2 YSYEKL. CDR3 length equals 18 residues. The ends were cut back, 0 bases at V and 6 bases at J, with 23 bases in the middle. The CDR3 DNA follows: TGCGCCAGCAGCCAAGAGGGGCGCCAGTCTACAGGGAAGTCTGAAGCTTTCTTT. The encoded protein is CASSQEGRQSTGKSEAFF.

The chain carries TRBV7-2 and TRBJ2-2; 9 bases align to TRBD2. The V gene end was trimmed by 4 bases and the J gene end by 4 bases; junction bases not matched to a gene: 7. CDR3 length equals 16 residues. CDR1 SGHTA and CDR2 FQGNSA come from the germline V gene. The CDR3 DNA is TGTGCCAGCAGCTACCTAGCGGGATGGATCACCGGGGAGCTGTTTTTT. Residues: CASSYLAGWITGELFF.

The chain couples TRBV6-5 to TRBJ1-1, with TRBD1 identical over 8 bases. V shed 4 bases and J 5 bases; nucleotides not matched to a gene: 6. The CDR3 is 14 amino acids. Germline V gene data show CDR1 as MNHEY and CDR2 as SVGAGI. The CDR3 DNA reads TGTGCCAGCAGTTCTCAGGGGGCGCGGACTGAAGCTTTCTTT. It specifies CASSSQGARTEAFF.

This chain links TRBV27 with TRBJ2-7; 11 bases are shared with TRBD2. Trimming removed 5 bases from V and 6 bases from J; junction bases left unmatched: 6. CDR3 length equals 14 residues. Germline V gene data show CDR1 as MNHEY and CDR2 as SMNVEV (reference sequence). The CDR3 protein is CASSPLAGVGEQYF. CDR3 DNA sequence: TGTGCCAGCAGTCCACTAGCGGGAGTGGGCGAGCAGTACTTC.

The chain carries TRBV27 and TRBJ2-2; D possibly corresponds to TRBD1 (6 bases). The V end was cut by 3 bases, the J end by 5 bases, with 10 bases between. The germline CDR1 and CDR2 sequences are MNHEY and SMNVEV (reference sequence). CDR3 size: 14 residues. CDR3 nucleotides: TGTGCCAGCAGTTTCTACAGGGATACCGGGGAGCTGTTTTTT. Its translation is CASSFYRDTGELFF.

V gene TRBV24-1 combines with J gene TRBJ2-3; 13 bases fit TRBD2. CDR3 length: 14 residues. The trim removed 9 bases at V and 1 base at J, leaving 0 bases unmatched. Germline V gene sequence: CDR1 KGHDR, CDR2 SFDVKD. The CDR3 here is CATGTSGGTDTQYF. The DNA for the CDR3 is TGTGCCACCGGGACTAGCGGGGGCACAGATACGCAGTATTTT.

V is TRBV7-9 and J is TRBJ1-4; D may be TRBD1 (6 bases). Germline CDR1 and CDR2: SEHNR and FQNEAQ (reference sequence). The ends were cut back, 2 bases at V and 8 bases at J, with 12 bases in the middle. This CDR3 contains 14 residues. The CDR3, as DNA: TGTGCCAGCAGCTTATGGCCAGGGGAGGAAAAACTGTTTTTT. Its protein product is CASSLWPGEEKLFF. Variable domain in full (rest from reference TRBV7-9 and TRBJ1-4): DTGVSQNPRHKITKRGQNVTFRCDPISEHNRLYWYRQTLGQGPEFLTYFQNEAQLEKSRLLSDRFSAERPKGSFSTLEIQRTEQGDSAMYLCASSLWPGEEKLFFGSGTQLSVL.

This chain links TRBV28 with TRBJ1-1; D not resolved. Germline V gene sequence: CDR1 MDHEN, CDR2 SYDVKM. Trimming shortened V by 5 bases and J by 3 bases, and 10 bases separated the two germline ends. This CDR3 contains 13 residues. The CDR3 sequence is CASSLMDYTEAFF. CDR3 nucleotide sequence: TGTGCCAGCAGTCTAATGGACTACACTGAAGCTTTCTTT.

This chain uses TRBV5-1 with TRBJ1-2; D possibly corresponds to TRBD1 (5 bases). The CDR3 contains 15 residues. Germline CDR1 reads SGHRS; CDR2 reads YFSETQ. V dropped 4 bases and J dropped 0 bases, with 13 bases sitting between them. For the CDR3, the DNA is TGCGCCAGCAGCGGGGGGGACGGATCTAACTATGGCTACACCTTC. Translated, it gives CASSGGDGSNYGYTF.

The chain employs TRBV28 and TRBJ2-7, with D perhaps matching TRBD1 or TRBD2 (5 bases each). The CDR3 has 15 residues. Trimming shortened V by 7 bases and J by 7 bases, and 23 bases separated the two germline ends. Germline CDR1 is MDHEN and CDR2 is SYDVKM. Written as DNA, the CDR3 is TGTGCCAGCACCCGTGGGGGAATAGCGCCGGGGGAGCAGTACTTC. Its protein product is CASTRGGIAPGEQYF.

The rearrangement links TRBV6-5 to TRBJ2-5; possible D gene TRBD2, 5 bases. V was pared by 8 bases and J by 5 bases, with 15 bases between. Looked up from germline, CDR1 is MNHEY and CDR2 is SVGAGI. The CDR3 has 13 residues. CDR3 in DNA: TGTGCCAGCGAACGGGGTCAAAGGGAGACCCAGTACTTC. Encoded protein: CASERGQRETQYF.

CDR3 bases: TGTGCCAGCAGCTTTAGGCGCGGGGGGGTCCTTAGCACAGATACGCAGTATTTT. It encodes CASSFRRGGVLSTDTQYF. V usage is TRBV5-4 and J usage is TRBJ2-3, with 9 bases matching TRBD2. This CDR3 comprises 18 residues. J gave up 0 bases and V 2 bases, and 10 bases lay outside the gene matches. Per the germline V gene, CDR1 is SGHNT and CDR2 is YYREEE (reference sequence).

The chain links TRBV7-9 to TRBJ2-5; D gene ambiguous. V lost 0 bases, J lost 4 bases, and 9 bases lay in between. This CDR3 region has 14 residues. Germline lookup yields CDR1 SEHNR and CDR2 FQNEAQ (reference sequence). The CDR3: CASSLALMGETQYF. CDR3 bases: TGTGCCAGCAGCTTAGCCTTGATGGGAGAGACCCAGTACTTC.

The rearrangement links TRBV6-5 to TRBJ1-5; D may be TRBD1 (6 bases). Trimming cost V 8 bases and J 0 bases, with 14 bases left between them. This CDR3 contains 15 residues. The germline gives CDR1 MNHEY, CDR2 SVGAGI. CDR3 region: CASRYRAHSNQPQHF. Written as DNA, the CDR3 is TGTGCCAGCCGGTACAGGGCTCATAGCAATCAGCCCCAGCATTTT.

The chain carries TRBV19 and TRBJ2-6; D might be TRBD1 (6 bases). CDR1 and CDR2 (germline): LNHDA, SQIVND (reference sequence). The V and J ends lost 3 bases and 0 bases respectively, with 12 bases between them. This CDR3 comprises 17 residues. DNA of the CDR3: TGTGCCAGTAGTATGATGGACAGAGTCTCTGGGGCCAACGTCCTGACTTTC. As protein: CASSMMDRVSGANVLTF.

The chain combines TRBV27 with TRBJ1-2; D is uncertain. This CDR3 contains 15 residues. CDR1 is MNHEY and CDR2 is SMNVEV in the germline V gene (reference sequence). The ends were cut back, 7 bases at V and 4 bases at J, with 19 bases in the middle. In nucleotides, the CDR3 is TGTGCCAGCATATTCCCCCCAATCTTTGTCTATGGCTACACCTTC. Translated, it gives CASIFPPIFVYGYTF.

The chain uses TRBV28 and TRBJ2-1, with TRBD1 identical over 9 bases. V was pared by 6 bases and J by 7 bases, with 13 bases of the junction left unmatched. The CDR3 is made up of 16 amino acids. CDR1 is MDHEN, CDR2 SYDVKM, per germline. In nucleotides, the CDR3 is TGTGCCAGCAGGCCCGCCGGGACAGGGAATTATAATGAGCAGTTCTTC. This translates into CASRPAGTGNYNEQFF.

V usage is TRBV2 and J usage is TRBJ1-2; a weak D match, TRBD1 (5 bases). CDR1 and CDR2 from the germline V gene are SNHLY and FYNNEI. CDR3 length: 13 amino acids. The V and J ends lost 9 bases and 3 bases respectively, with 14 bases between them. The CDR3 loop reads CARQDRAYYGYTF. DNA for the CDR3: TGTGCCAGACAAGACAGAGCCTACTATGGCTACACCTTC. Full variable domain (rest looked up from reference TRBV2 and TRBJ1-2): EPEVTQTPSHQVTQMGQEVILRCVPISNHLYFYWYRQILGQKVEFLVSFYNNEISEKSEIFDDQFSVERPDGSNFTLKIRSTKLEDSAMYFCARQDRAYYGYTFGSGTRLTVV.

The V gene is TRBV5-1, the J gene TRBJ1-4; the D gene is possibly TRBD1 (6 bases). CDR3 length: 15 residues. Germline lookup yields CDR1 SGHRS and CDR2 YFSETQ. V was trimmed by 4 bases and J by 2 bases, leaving 12 bases between them. CDR3 protein: CASSANTGTNEKLFF. The CDR3 DNA reads TGCGCCAGCAGCGCAAATACAGGGACTAATGAAAAACTGTTTTTT.